What follows is one T cell receptor beta chain and its context. The antigen remains undetermined. The CDR3 is made up of 15 amino acids. The V gene's germline CDR1 is ENHRY and CDR2 SYGVKD. J was trimmed by 2 bases and V by 5 bases; bases with no gene match: 7. The sample originates from a study of shared clonotypes between healthy human individuals. Study conclusions and caveats: Memory subsets had estimated richness that was generally smaller than that of naive subsets.

In the source study's methods: Because ImmunoSEQ provided only junction sequences with no quality scores, the filtering differed. Some clones are missing from TCRdb's copy, which holds only in-frame ones; the method was immunoSEQ multiplex PCR. Clonal size and the V and J genes are those of that table, whereas D and trimming came from the DNA. Of approximately 1,000,000 clones in the sample, more than 75% were seen once. The rearrangement links TRBV10-3 to TRBJ2-7, with 9 bases lining up with TRBD2. The specimen was memory CD4+ T cells from PBMCs. Subset given: CD45RA-negative fraction. The clonotype originates from a man between 18 and 29 years old in good health. Some clones in this sample may be carry-over from other donors' samples. In nucleotides, the CDR3 is TGTGCCATCAGTCGAATAGCGGGAGAGACCTACGAGCAGTACTTC. Translation: CAISRIAGETYEQYF.